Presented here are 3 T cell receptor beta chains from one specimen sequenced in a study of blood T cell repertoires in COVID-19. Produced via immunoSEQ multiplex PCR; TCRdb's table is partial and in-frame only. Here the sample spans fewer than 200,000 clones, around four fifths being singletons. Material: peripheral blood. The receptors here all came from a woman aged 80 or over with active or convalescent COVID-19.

In DNA form, the CDR3 reads TGCGCCAGCAGCCAAACCGGGACAGATCCCTACGAGCAGTACTTC. This gives the protein CASSQTGTDPYEQYF. This chain joins TRBV4-3 and TRBJ2-7; 7 bases agree with TRBD1. Per germline, CDR1 LGHNA and CDR2 YSLEER. This CDR3 has 15 amino acids. After removal of 2 bases from V and 2 bases from J, the junction contained 6 bases not matched to a gene.

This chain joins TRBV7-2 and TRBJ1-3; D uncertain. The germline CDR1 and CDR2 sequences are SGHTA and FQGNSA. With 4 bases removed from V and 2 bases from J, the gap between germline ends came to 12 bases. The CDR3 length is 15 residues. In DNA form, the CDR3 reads TGTGCCAGCAGCTCCCTAGCCGGCCCTGGAAACACCATATATTTT. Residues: CASSSLAGPGNTIYF. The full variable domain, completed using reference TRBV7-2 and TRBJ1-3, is GAGVSQSPSNKVTEKGKDVELRCDPISGHTALYWYRQSLGQGLEFLIYFQGNSAPDKSGLPSDRFSAERTGGSVSTLTIQRTQQEDSAVYLCASSSLAGPGNTIYFGEGSWLTVV.

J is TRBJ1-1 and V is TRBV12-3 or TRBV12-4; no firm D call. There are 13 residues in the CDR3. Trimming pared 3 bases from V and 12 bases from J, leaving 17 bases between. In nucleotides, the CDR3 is TGTGCCAGCAGTTTGCTTGGCACGGGTTTAACTTTCTTT. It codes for CASSLLGTGLTFF.